Only one count was recorded for the clone carrying this T cell receptor (beta chain). No antigen is known for it. The source of the sample is a study of cytomegalovirus exposure and HLA in healthy donors. Study-wide results and limits: The tendency of first-cohort TCR clusters to co-occur in the 100 to 150 validation repertoires emerged from a later analysis. Generally TCR sequences proved uncommon, though certain public TCRs appeared in numerous donors.

There are 18 residues in the CDR3. Per the germline V gene, CDR1 is SGHTA and CDR2 is FQGNSA. Trimming cost V 2 bases and J 2 bases; bases outside gene matches: 11. TCRdb keeps only in-frame clones here, not all; method: immunoSEQ multiplex PCR. The repertoire consists of roughly 120,000 clones, with about 85% occurring once and the leading ten covering around 1.9%. This sequence was found in a woman aged 25-40 years in good health and CMV-seronegative. The sequenced sample was PBMCs. This rearrangement joins TRBV7-2 to TRBJ2-7; 11 nucleotides line up with TRBD2. For the CDR3, the DNA is TGTGCCAGCAGCTTATCTGGTCTAGCGGGGGGCTCGCCCTACGAGCAGTACTTC. This gives the protein CASSLSGLAGGSPYEQYF.